The 30 T cell receptor beta chains in this list originate from one sample, sequenced in a study of cytomegalovirus exposure and HLA in healthy donors. Measured with immunoSEQ multiplex PCR; TCRdb has only the in-frame clones, and not every one. This table has more than 85,000 clones, around nine tenths appearing once. Material for sequencing was PBMCs. The receptors here all came from a woman between 18 and 29 years old in good health and CMV-seronegative.

This chain connects TRBV5-1 to TRBJ2-3, with D possibly being TRBD2 (5 bases). Germline V gene lookup returns CDR1 SGHRS and CDR2 YFSETQ. This CDR3 is 13 amino acids long. V was clipped by 6 bases and J by 3 bases, with 11 bases between them. The CDR3 region has the DNA TGCGCCAGCATGGCTAGCCTGACAGATACGCAGTATTTT. Its protein product is CASMASLTDTQYF.

This clone was seen more than once but under ten times. The rearrangement joins TRBV15 to TRBJ1-2; D is perhaps TRBD1 (6 bases). V shed 3 bases and J shed 8 bases, with 13 bases lying between them. Germline V gene data show CDR1 as LNHNV and CDR2 as YYDKDF (reference sequence). The CDR3 contains 13 residues. CDR3 in DNA: TGTGCCACCAGCAGGGGCAGGGGAACGGGCTACACCTTC. This encodes CATSRGRGTGYTF.

The V call is TRBV7-2, the J call TRBJ2-3, with D possibly being TRBD2 (5 bases). CDR1 is SGHTA, CDR2 FQGNSA, per germline. The V and J ends lost 4 bases and 4 bases respectively, with 12 bases between them. The CDR3 covers 14 residues. CDR3 loop: CASSWRVLADTQYF. The CDR3 DNA reads TGTGCCAGCAGCTGGCGGGTCCTCGCAGATACGCAGTATTTT.

As concerns this clone: The sample has other DNA sequences that encode this CDR3 too. The V gene is TRBV13, the J gene TRBJ2-7; D might be TRBD1 (6 bases). The V and J ends lost 1 base and 4 bases respectively, with 8 bases between them. The CDR3 is made up of 13 amino acids. Germline loops: CDR1 PRHDT, CDR2 FYEKMQ (reference sequence). The CDR3 coding sequence is TGTGCCAGCAGCTTAGACAGGGCATACGAGCAGTACTTC. Amino acids: CASSLDRAYEQYF.

The chain is built from TRBV5-6 and TRBJ1-2; D uncertain. Germline V lookup: CDR1 SGHDT, CDR2 YYEEEE. With 4 bases removed from V and 7 bases from J, the gap between germline ends came to 11 bases. There are 12 residues in the CDR3. DNA for the CDR3: TGTGCCAGCAGCCTAACCCGTCTTGGCTACACCTTC. Its protein product is CASSLTRLGYTF.

V and J are TRBV6-5 and TRBJ2-2; 9 nucleotides line up with TRBD2. J was trimmed by 6 bases and V by 2 bases; bases with no gene match: 4. CDR1 is MNHEY and CDR2 is SVGAGI in the germline V gene. This CDR3 has 15 amino acids. CDR3 coding DNA: TGTGCCAGCAGTTACGGAGGCGGGGGGGCCGGGGAGCTGTTTTTT. It translates to CASSYGGGGAGELFF.

The J gene is TRBJ1-3, the V gene TRBV28, with a weak D call TRBD1 (5 bases). Germline V lookup: CDR1 MDHEN, CDR2 SYDVKM. This CDR3 has 14 amino acids. V was trimmed by 4 bases and J by 7 bases, leaving 14 bases between them. Here the CDR3 reads CASSSPGGENTIYF. DNA for the CDR3: TGTGCCAGCAGTTCCCCCGGGGGGGAGAACACCATATATTTT.

The chain uses TRBV7-6 and TRBJ1-1; 7 bases align to TRBD1. V dropped 8 bases and J dropped 1; count of bases not matched to a gene: 7. The CDR3 has 14 residues. Per germline, CDR1 SGHVS and CDR2 FNYEAQ. CDR3 sequence reads: CASALTGTNTEAFF. The CDR3 region has the DNA TGTGCCAGCGCCCTGACAGGGACGAACACTGAAGCTTTCTTT.

V is TRBV28 and J is TRBJ2-1; a possible D gene is TRBD1 (7 bases). The CDR3 is made up of 13 amino acids. Trimming removed 1 base from V and 9 bases from J, with 10 bases in between. The germline gives CDR1 MDHEN, CDR2 SYDVKM. CDR3 in amino acids: CASSLYQGGEQFF. The DNA for the CDR3 is TGTGCCAGCAGTTTATATCAGGGGGGTGAGCAGTTCTTC.

The chain is built from TRBV29-1 and TRBJ2-3; 14 nucleotides agree with TRBD2. CDR1 SQVTM and CDR2 ANQGSEA come from the germline V gene. The CDR3 length is 15 residues. V was pared by 7 bases and J by 6 bases, with 9 bases of the junction left unmatched. The CDR3 is CSALGTSGSVDTQYF. As DNA, the CDR3 is TGCAGCGCCCTGGGGACTAGCGGGAGTGTGGATACGCAGTATTTT.

The chain joins TRBV28 to TRBJ1-5; no clear D gene. This CDR3 region has 14 residues. V lost 7 bases to trimming and J lost 5 bases, with 15 bases between them. Germline V gives CDR1 MDHEN, CDR2 SYDVKM. In DNA form, the CDR3 reads TGTGCCAGCAAAAAGACTCCAAGGCATCAGCCCCAGCATTTT. Translation gives CASKKTPRHQPQHF.

Only a few counts were recorded for this clone. The V call is TRBV28, the J call TRBJ1-1, with 7 bases matching TRBD1. The CDR3 covers 17 residues. The V segment lost 7 bases and the J segment 1 base; nucleotides outside the gene matches: 15. CDR1 and CDR2 (germline): MDHEN, SYDVKM. The DNA of the CDR3 is TGTGCCAGCACAAGTCACGGAGGGGGCCAGGGGAACACTGAAGCTTTCTTT. Amino acids: CASTSHGGGQGNTEAFF.

The V and J genes are TRBV5-4 and TRBJ2-2; 9 bases match TRBD1. Germline V gives CDR1 SGHNT, CDR2 YYREEE (reference sequence). This CDR3 region has 15 residues. The V segment lost 5 bases and the J segment 5 bases; nucleotides outside the gene matches: 7. CDR3 residues: CASRPRDRVTGELFF. For the CDR3, the DNA is TGTGCCAGCAGACCCCGGGACAGGGTGACCGGGGAGCTGTTTTTT. Full variable domain (missing parts from reference TRBV5-4 and TRBJ2-2): ETGVTQSPTHLIKTRGQQVTLRCSSQSGHNTVSWYQQALGQGPQFIFQYYREEENGRGNFPPRFSGLQFPNYSSELNVNALELDDSALYLCASRPRDRVTGELFFGEGSRLTVL.

The chain uses TRBV4-2 and TRBJ1-1; D is possibly TRBD1 (5 bases). Germline V CDR1 and CDR2: LGHNA, YNFKEQ. There are 18 residues in the CDR3. Trimming removed 0 bases from V and 11 bases from J, with 28 bases in between. CDR3 amino acids: CASSQEQLGVGGVILAFF. CDR3 sequence (DNA): TGTGCCAGCAGCCAAGAACAATTAGGGGTAGGCGGGGTGATTTTGGCTTTCTTT.

The chain has TRBV2 and TRBJ2-2; D gene unclear. Per the germline V gene, CDR1 is SNHLY and CDR2 is FYNNEI. This CDR3 has 14 residues. The V gene lost 6 bases and the J gene lost 1 base, with 9 bases spanning the gap. The CDR3 region has the DNA TGTGCCAGCAGGAGACAAGAGAACACCGGGGAGCTGTTTTTT. Protein sequence: CASRRQENTGELFF.

This clone was picked up one time. The chain carries TRBV6-1 and TRBJ2-3; the match to TRBD1 covers 7 bases. The germline V gene encodes CDR1 MNHNS and CDR2 SASEGT. The CDR3 is made up of 15 amino acids. V shed 2 bases, J shed 3 bases, and the junction held 5 bases outside the gene matches. DNA of the CDR3: TGTGCCAGCAGTGAATTGCCAGGGGGAACAGATACGCAGTATTTT. Translating it yields CASSELPGGTDTQYF.

The CDR3 reads CASSRIDRVTDTQYF. In DNA form, the CDR3 reads TGTGCCAGCAGCCGAATTGACAGGGTCACAGATACGCAGTATTTT. The chain employs TRBV7-3 and TRBJ2-3, with 7 bases lining up with TRBD1. This CDR3 region has 15 residues. Germline trimming cut 5 bases from V and 2 bases from J; bases unmatched to any gene: 7. Germline V CDR1 and CDR2: SGHTA, FQGTGA. The whole variable domain, remainder taken from reference TRBV7-3 and TRBJ2-3, is GAGVSQTPSNKVTEKGKYVELRCDPISGHTALYWYRQSLGQGPEFLIYFQGTGAADDSGLPNDRFFAVRPEGSVSTLKIQRTERGDSAVYLCASSRIDRVTDTQYFGPGTRLTVL.

The chain employs TRBV4-3 and TRBJ2-7, with 12 bases lining up with TRBD2. Germline CDR1 LGHNA, CDR2 YSLEER. The CDR3 has 15 residues. The V gene end was trimmed by 3 bases and the J gene end by 6 bases; junction bases not matched to a gene: 6. The CDR3 sequence: CASSHMTSGSPEQYF. CDR3 in DNA: TGCGCCAGCAGCCATATGACTAGCGGGAGTCCCGAGCAGTACTTC.

This chain uses TRBV5-6 with TRBJ2-2, with a weak D call TRBD1 (6 bases). With 6 bases removed from V and 5 bases from J, the gap between germline ends came to 14 bases. The CDR3 consists of 14 residues. Germline V gives CDR1 SGHDT, CDR2 YYEEEE. CDR3 in DNA: TGTGCCAGCAAACTTTCAGGGGAAACCGGGGAGCTGTTTTTT. Protein sequence: CASKLSGETGELFF.

The V and J genes are TRBV7-9 and TRBJ1-1; D gene uncertain. The ends were cut back, 3 bases at V and 3 bases at J, with 23 bases in the middle. The CDR3 is 18 residues long. Germline V gene lookup returns CDR1 SEHNR and CDR2 FQNEAQ (reference sequence). Here the CDR3 reads CASSLRNKAFRNDTEAFF. CDR3 nucleotides: TGTGCCAGCAGCTTGCGGAATAAGGCTTTCCGGAACGACACTGAAGCTTTCTTT.

V and J are TRBV7-2 and TRBJ2-1; no definite D call. The germline V gene has CDR1 SGHTA and CDR2 FQGNSA. The CDR3 covers 13 residues. V was pared by 1 base and J by 2 bases, with 3 bases between. Written as DNA, the CDR3 is TGTGCCAGCAGCTTAGATACCTACAATGAGCAGTTCTTC. This encodes CASSLDTYNEQFF.

This rearrangement joins TRBV15 to TRBJ2-3; 7 positions match TRBD1. The CDR3 extends over 15 amino acids. V dropped 4 bases and J dropped 0; count of bases not matched to a gene: 4. The germline CDR1 and CDR2 sequences are LNHNV and YYDKDF (reference sequence). This CDR3 is CATSTRQGSTDTQYF. Here the CDR3 DNA reads TGTGCCACCAGCACGCGACAGGGAAGCACAGATACGCAGTATTTT.

This clone was detected only a few times. The rearrangement joins TRBV27 to TRBJ1-2; perhaps TRBD1 as D (5 bases). Trimming left V 8 bases short and J 0 bases short, with 13 bases between. Germline CDR1 MNHEY, CDR2 SMNVEV (reference sequence). CDR3 length: 14 residues. The CDR3 protein is CASWDYQANYGYTF. CDR3 sequence (DNA): TGTGCCAGCTGGGACTATCAGGCTAACTATGGCTACACCTTC.

The rearrangement joins TRBV19 to TRBJ2-7; TRBD1 matches 7 bases. The CDR3 consists of 15 residues. Germline lookup yields CDR1 LNHDA and CDR2 SQIVND (reference sequence). V dropped 5 bases and J dropped 2; count of bases not matched to a gene: 9. For the CDR3, the DNA is TGTGCCAGTAGTCTCACGTGGACAGGCGCCTACGAGCAGTACTTC. Translation: CASSLTWTGAYEQYF.

The gene calls are TRBV20-1 and TRBJ2-7; no firm D call. In germline, CDR1 is DFQATT, CDR2 SNEGSKA (reference sequence). V was shortened by 3 bases and J by 2 bases, with 2 bases between the two germline ends. The CDR3 consists of 10 residues. DNA of the CDR3: TGCAGTGCTAGCACCTACGAGCAGTACTTC. It encodes CSASTYEQYF.

This chain links TRBV7-9 with TRBJ2-7; 7 bases align to TRBD1. Germline CDR1 and CDR2: SEHNR and FQNEAQ (reference sequence). With 7 bases clipped from V and 2 bases from J, the junction kept 8 bases outside the gene matches. CDR3 size: 14 residues. The CDR3 nucleotides are TGTGCCAGCAAACGGCAGGGGGTTACCTACGAGCAGTACTTC. It encodes CASKRQGVTYEQYF. The whole variable domain, remainder taken from reference TRBV7-9 and TRBJ2-7, is DTGVSQNPRHKITKRGQNVTFRCDPISEHNRLYWYRQTLGQGPEFLTYFQNEAQLEKSRLLSDRFSAERPKGSFSTLEIQRTEQGDSAMYLCASKRQGVTYEQYFGPGTRLTVT.

This clone came up once. This chain joins TRBV6-6 and TRBJ2-2, with D maybe TRBD1 (5 bases). This CDR3 comprises 15 residues. V was pared by 0 bases and J by 3 bases, with 8 bases between. Germline V gene data show CDR1 as MNHNY and CDR2 as SVGAGI (reference sequence). The CDR3 spells CASSYSGQYTGELFF. The DNA of the CDR3 is TGTGCCAGCAGTTACTCGGGGCAATACACCGGGGAGCTGTTTTTT.

The chain links TRBV11-2 to TRBJ2-7; 14 positions agree with TRBD2. Trimming took 0 bases from V and 6 from J; bases not matched to a gene: 13. Germline CDR1 is SGHAT and CDR2 is FQNNGV. The CDR3 contains 19 residues. In nucleotides, the CDR3 is TGTGCCAGCAGCTTAGATAGGGGACTAGCGGGAGCACAGTACGCCGAGCAGTACTTC. It yields the protein CASSLDRGLAGAQYAEQYF.

The rearrangement joins TRBV11-2 to TRBJ2-1; 9 bases are shared with TRBD2. Unmatched junction bases numbered 5, after V lost 5 bases and J lost 9 bases. Germline CDR1 reads SGHAT; CDR2 reads FQNNGV. This CDR3 has 13 residues. CDR3 sequence: CASSHGGRVEQFF. DNA of the CDR3: TGTGCCAGCAGCCATGGCGGGAGGGTTGAGCAGTTCTTC. Full variable domain (rest looked up from reference TRBV11-2 and TRBJ2-1): EAGVAQSPRYKIIEKRQSVAFWCNPISGHATLYWYQQILGQGPKLLIQFQNNGVVDDSQLPKDRFSAERLKGVDSTLKIQPAKLEDSAVYLCASSHGGRVEQFFGPGTRLTVL.

The CDR3 protein is CAWSVGAGTFVDEQYF. The CDR3 coding sequence is TGTGCCTGGAGTGTGGGGGCCGGGACATTCGTCGACGAGCAGTACTTC. The rearrangement links TRBV30 to TRBJ2-7; D may be TRBD1 (6 bases). V lost 0 bases to trimming and J lost 5 bases, with 20 bases between them. The CDR3 runs 16 residues. Germline loops: CDR1 GTSNPN, CDR2 SVGIG (reference sequence).